This TCR beta chain was identified during a study of blood T cell repertoires in COVID-19. Study summary: Researchers got acute and convalescent COVID-19 samples from the United States, Italy and Spain. PBMCs, B-cell-depleted T cells, or T cells provided the cDNA or gDNA that made up the material.

V lost 2 bases, J lost 4 bases, and 7 bases stayed unmatched. The CDR3 is 16 amino acids. Germline V gene data show CDR1 as MGHDK and CDR2 as SYGVNS. Original analysis: Estimates of nucleated cell counts were drawn from the amplification of reference gene primers. Method: immunoSEQ multiplex PCR; TCRdb's copy keeps in-frame clones and lacks some. V, J and clone size are taken as reported in that table, and D and trimming were inferred from the DNA itself. The repertoire holds 120,000 or so clones, with about 88% as singletons. This clone was observed once. The source of this sequence is a woman aged 80 or over with acute or convalescent COVID-19. Input material: peripheral blood. This sequence joins TRBV25-1 and TRBJ2-5, with 10 nucleotides matching TRBD2. The CDR3 here is CASSELRSSGRETQYF. CDR3 sequence (DNA): TGTGCCAGCAGTGAACTTAGGTCTAGCGGGAGAGAGACCCAGTACTTC.